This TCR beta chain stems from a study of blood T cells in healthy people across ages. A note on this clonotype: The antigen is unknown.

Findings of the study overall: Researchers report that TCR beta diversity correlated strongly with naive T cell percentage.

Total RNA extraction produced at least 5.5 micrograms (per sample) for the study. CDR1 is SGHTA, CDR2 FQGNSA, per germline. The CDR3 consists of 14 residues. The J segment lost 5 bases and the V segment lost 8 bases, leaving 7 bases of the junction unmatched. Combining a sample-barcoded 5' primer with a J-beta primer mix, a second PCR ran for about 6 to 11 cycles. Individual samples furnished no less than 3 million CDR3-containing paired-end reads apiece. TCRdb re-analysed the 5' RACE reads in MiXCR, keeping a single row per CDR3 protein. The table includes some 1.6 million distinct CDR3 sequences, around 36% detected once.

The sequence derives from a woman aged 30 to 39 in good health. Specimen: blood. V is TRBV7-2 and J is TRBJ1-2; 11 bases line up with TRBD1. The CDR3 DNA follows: TGTGCCAGCTCAGAGGACAGGGGGCCTTATGGCTACACCTTC. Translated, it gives CASSEDRGPYGYTF.